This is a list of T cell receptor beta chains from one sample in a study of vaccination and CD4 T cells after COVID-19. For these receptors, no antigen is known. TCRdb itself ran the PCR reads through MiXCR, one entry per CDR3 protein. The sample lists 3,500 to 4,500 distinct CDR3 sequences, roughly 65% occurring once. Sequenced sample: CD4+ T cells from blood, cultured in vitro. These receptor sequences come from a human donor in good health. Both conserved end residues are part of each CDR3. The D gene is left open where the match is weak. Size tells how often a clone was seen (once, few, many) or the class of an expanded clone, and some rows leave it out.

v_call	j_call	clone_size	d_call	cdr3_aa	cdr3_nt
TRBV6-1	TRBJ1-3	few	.	CASSVTRGQGNTIYF	TGTGCCAGCAGTGTAACCAGGGGCCAGGGAAACACCATATATTTT
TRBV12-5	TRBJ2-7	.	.	CASGLVAGVGAEQYF	TGTGCTAGTGGTTTGGTAGCGGGCGTTGGGGCCGAGCAGTACTTC
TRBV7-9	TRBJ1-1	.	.	CASSLEGRNTEAFF	TGTGCCAGCAGCTTAGAAGGGAGGAACACTGAAGCTTTCTTT
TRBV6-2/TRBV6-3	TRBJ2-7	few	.	CASSHNIPGEQYF	TGTGCCAGCAGCCACAATATTCCGGGAGAGCAGTACTTC
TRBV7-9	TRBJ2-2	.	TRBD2	CASSREGLAVTGELFF	TGTGCCAGCAGCCGAGAGGGACTAGCGGTGACCGGGGAGCTGTTTTTT
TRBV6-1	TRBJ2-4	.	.	CASSLDGNIQYF	TGTGCCAGCAGTCTGGACGGAAACATTCAGTACTTC
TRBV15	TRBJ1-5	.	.	CATSRDLGDQPQHF	TGTGCCACCAGCAGAGATTTAGGAGATCAGCCCCAGCATTTT
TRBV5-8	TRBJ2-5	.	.	CASSFSGTQYF	TGTGCCAGCAGCTTCTCCGGGACCCAGTACTTC
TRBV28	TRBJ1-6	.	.	CASSRPRYNSPLHF	TGTGCCAGCAGCCGGCCTCGCTATAATTCACCCCTCCACTTT
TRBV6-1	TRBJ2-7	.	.	CASSEQGGYEQYF	TGTGCCAGCAGTGAACAGGGGGGCTACGAGCAGTACTTC
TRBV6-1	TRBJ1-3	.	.	CASSEVELNTIYF	TGTGCCAGCAGTGAGGTGGAGCTAAACACCATATATTTT
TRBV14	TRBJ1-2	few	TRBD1	CASSRPGTGDHTF	TGTGCCAGCAGCCGTCCCGGGACAGGGGATCACACCTTC
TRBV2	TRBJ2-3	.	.	CATSPPFTDTQYF	TGTGCCACCTCCCCACCCTTCACAGATACGCAGTATTTT
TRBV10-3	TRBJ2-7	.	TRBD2	CASTRLADEQYF	TGTGCCAGCACCAGACTAGCGGACGAGCAGTACTTC
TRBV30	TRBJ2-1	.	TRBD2	CAWSNRLAGGSTPYNEQFF	TGTGCCTGGTCCAACCGGCTAGCGGGAGGGTCTACCCCCTACAATGAGCAGTTCTTC
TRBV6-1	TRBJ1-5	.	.	CASSARGAGQGNQPQHF	TGTGCCAGCAGTGCTAGGGGGGCGGGGCAGGGCAATCAGCCCCAGCATTTT
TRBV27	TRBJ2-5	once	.	CASSNYREETQYF	TGTGCCAGCAGTAACTACAGGGAAGAGACCCAGTACTTC
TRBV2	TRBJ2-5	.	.	CASTRDGGLVQETQYF	TGTGCCAGCACCCGGGATGGGGGCCTAGTTCAAGAGACCCAGTACTTC
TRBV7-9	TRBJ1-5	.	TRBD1	CASSQGQDSNQPQHF	TGTGCCAGCAGCCAGGGACAGGATAGCAATCAGCCCCAGCATTTT
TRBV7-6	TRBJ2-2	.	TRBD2	CASSFDGFRAGALSGELFF	TGTGCCAGCAGCTTCGATGGGTTTAGAGCGGGGGCCCTTTCCGGGGAGCTGTTTTTT
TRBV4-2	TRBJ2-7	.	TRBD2	CASSQDARLAGLSYEQYF	TGTGCCAGCAGCCAAGATGCTAGACTAGCGGGGCTATCCTACGAGCAGTACTTC
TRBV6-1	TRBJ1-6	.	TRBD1	CASGTGVSPLHF	TGTGCCAGCGGGACAGGGGTTTCACCCCTCCACTTT